This T cell receptor beta chain is drawn from a study of regulatory T cells in long-lasting Graves disease. CDR3-region Arm-PCR and iRepertoire HTBI primers produced the TCR beta libraries. TCRdb ran MiXCR on the multiplex PCR reads and lists one entry per CDR3 protein. This sample has around 320,000 distinct CDR3 sequences; about a sixth occur once, and the top ten carry roughly 27%. The time point is: newly diagnosed GD, antithyroid drugs for less than 3 months. Isolated PBMC RNA provided the starting material for the TCR library. In this sample, this clonotype turned up many times. The sample was also reused in another study, on T cells in Graves' hyperthyroidism and ophthalmopathy.

The source of this sequence is a middle-aged man with Graves disease. Here the sequenced sample was peripheral blood mononuclear cells (PBMCs), taken at new diagnosis, from a patient treated with antithyroid drugs.

The CDR3 DNA sequence: TGTGCCAGCAGCCAAGGCCCAGTAATTAACTATGGCTACACCTTC. It specifies CASSQGPVINYGYTF. V gene TRBV2 combines with J gene TRBJ1-2; no definite D call. The germline V gene has CDR1 SNHLY and CDR2 FYNNEI. The length of the CDR3 is 15 residues. V was shortened by 6 bases and J by 1 base, with 15 bases between the two germline ends.